The 5 T cell receptor beta chains below all came from one sample that was sequenced in a study of blood T cell repertoires in COVID-19. Some clones are missing from TCRdb's copy, which holds only in-frame ones; the method was immunoSEQ multiplex PCR. The table records some 150,000 clones, about 90% of them present only once. Material: peripheral blood. Receptors originate from a woman older than 75 with acute or convalescent COVID-19.

V is TRBV6-5 and J is TRBJ1-5; a possible D gene is TRBD1 (6 bases). V gave up 7 bases and J gave up 5 bases, with 15 bases separating them. This CDR3 is 14 amino acids long. The germline V gene has CDR1 MNHEY and CDR2 SVGAGI. In DNA form, the CDR3 reads TGTGCCAGCAACCCAGGGGAGCAGCATCAGCCCCAGCATTTT. It specifies CASNPGEQHQPQHF.

The chain employs TRBV5-1 and TRBJ1-1; D is uncertain. CDR1 and CDR2 from the germline V gene are SGHRS and YFSETQ. Deletions cut 5 bases from V and 4 bases from J, with 9 bases between. The CDR3 extends over 12 amino acids. In nucleotides, the CDR3 is TGCGCCAGCAGAAGGGAGGGCACTGAAGCTTTCTTT. This encodes CASRREGTEAFF.

The V gene is TRBV3-1 (or the pseudogene TRBV3-2), the J gene TRBJ2-1; the D is unclear. The CDR3 contains 12 residues. Germline values: CDR1 LGHDT, CDR2 YNNKEL (reference sequence). Trimming left V 2 bases short and J 4 bases short, with 3 bases between. CDR3 coding DNA: TGTGCCAGCAGCCAACGGTACAATGAGCAGTTCTTC. Translating gives CASSQRYNEQFF.

The V call is TRBV4-2, the J call TRBJ1-2, with D unresolved. The ends were cut back, 1 base at V and 0 bases at J, with 9 bases in the middle. This CDR3 has 15 residues. CDR1 LGHNA and CDR2 YNFKEQ come from the germline V gene. CDR3 loop: CASSQAHTPNYGYTF. As DNA, the CDR3 is TGTGCCAGCAGCCAAGCCCACACCCCTAACTATGGCTACACCTTC.

The chain is built from TRBV2 and TRBJ1-1, with 7 bases matching TRBD1. The J segment lost 3 bases and the V segment lost 6 bases, leaving 7 bases of the junction unmatched. The CDR3 runs to 14 residues. Germline V CDR1 and CDR2: SNHLY, FYNNEI. CDR3 coding DNA: TGTGCCAGCAGAGACAGGGATGGGGACACTGAAGCTTTCTTT. As protein: CASRDRDGDTEAFF.